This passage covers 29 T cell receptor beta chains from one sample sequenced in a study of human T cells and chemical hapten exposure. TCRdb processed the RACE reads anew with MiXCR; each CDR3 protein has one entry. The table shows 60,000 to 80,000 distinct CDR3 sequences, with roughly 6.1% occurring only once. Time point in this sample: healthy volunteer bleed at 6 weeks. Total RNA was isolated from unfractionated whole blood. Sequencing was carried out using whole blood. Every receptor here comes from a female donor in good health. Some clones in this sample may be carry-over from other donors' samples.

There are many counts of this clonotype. This chain's CDR3 is CSVEIPLAETQYF. The CDR3 DNA reads as TGCAGCGTTGAAATCCCGCTGGCGGAGACCCAGTACTTC. The chain combines TRBV29-1 with TRBJ2-5; D not certain. In germline, CDR1 is SQVTM, CDR2 ANQGSEA. The CDR3 has 13 amino acids. The V end lost 2 bases, the J end lost 5 bases, and 12 bases lay between the germline ends.

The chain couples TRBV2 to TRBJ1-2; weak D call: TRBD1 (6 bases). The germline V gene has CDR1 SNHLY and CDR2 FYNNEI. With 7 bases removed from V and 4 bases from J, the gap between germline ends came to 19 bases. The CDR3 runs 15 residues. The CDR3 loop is CASKGGTGQFYGYTF. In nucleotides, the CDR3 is TGTGCCAGCAAGGGGGGAACAGGCCAATTCTATGGCTACACCTTC. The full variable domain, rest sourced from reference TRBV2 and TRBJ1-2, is EPEVTQTPSHQVTQMGQEVILRCVPISNHLYFYWYRQILGQKVEFLVSFYNNEISEKSEIFDDQFSVERPDGSNFTLKIRSTKLEDSAMYFCASKGGTGQFYGYTFGSGTRLTVV.

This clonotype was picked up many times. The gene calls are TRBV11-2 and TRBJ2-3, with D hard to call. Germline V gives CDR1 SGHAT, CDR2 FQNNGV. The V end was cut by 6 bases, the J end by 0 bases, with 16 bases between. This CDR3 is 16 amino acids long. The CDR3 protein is CASRGPFRRSTDTQYF. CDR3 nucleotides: TGTGCCAGCAGGGGCCCGTTCCGGCGTAGCACAGATACGCAGTATTTT.

Written as DNA, the CDR3 is TGTGCCAGCGGCGGGTTCTATAATTCACCCCTCCACTTT. Protein sequence: CASGGFYNSPLHF. The chain joins TRBV12-3 or TRBV12-4 to TRBJ1-6, with unresolved D. Trimming pared 8 bases from V and 3 bases from J, leaving 8 bases between. This CDR3 contains 13 residues.

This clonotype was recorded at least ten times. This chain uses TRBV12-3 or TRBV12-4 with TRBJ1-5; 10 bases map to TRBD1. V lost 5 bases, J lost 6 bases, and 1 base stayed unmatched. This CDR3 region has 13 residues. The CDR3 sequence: CASSRQGAQPQHF. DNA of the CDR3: TGTGCCAGCAGTAGACAGGGGGCTCAGCCCCAGCATTTT.

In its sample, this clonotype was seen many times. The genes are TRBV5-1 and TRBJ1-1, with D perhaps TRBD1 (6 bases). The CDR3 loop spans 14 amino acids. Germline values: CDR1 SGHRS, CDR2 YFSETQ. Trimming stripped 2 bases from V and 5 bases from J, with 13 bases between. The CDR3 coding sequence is TGCGCCAGCAGCTTTACCCAGGGGAGGACTGAAGCTTTCTTT. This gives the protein CASSFTQGRTEAFF.

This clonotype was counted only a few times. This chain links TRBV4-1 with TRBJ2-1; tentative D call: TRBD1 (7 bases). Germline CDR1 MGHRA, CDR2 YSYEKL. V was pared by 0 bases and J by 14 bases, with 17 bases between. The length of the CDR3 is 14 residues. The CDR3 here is CASSQDRNRGGEFF. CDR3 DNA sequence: TGCGCCAGCAGCCAAGATCGAAACAGGGGCGGGGAGTTCTTC.

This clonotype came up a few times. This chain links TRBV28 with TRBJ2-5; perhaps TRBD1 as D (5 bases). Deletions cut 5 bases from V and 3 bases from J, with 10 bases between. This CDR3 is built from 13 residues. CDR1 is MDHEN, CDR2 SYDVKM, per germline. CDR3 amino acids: CASSHYRKETQYF. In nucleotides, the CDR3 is TGTGCCAGCAGTCACTACAGGAAAGAGACCCAGTACTTC. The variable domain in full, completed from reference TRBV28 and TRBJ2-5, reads DVKVTQSSRYLVKRTGEKVFLECVQDMDHENMFWYRQDPGLGLRLIYFSYDVKMKEKGDIPEGYSVSREKKERFSLILESASTNQTSMYLCASSHYRKETQYFGPGTRLLVL.

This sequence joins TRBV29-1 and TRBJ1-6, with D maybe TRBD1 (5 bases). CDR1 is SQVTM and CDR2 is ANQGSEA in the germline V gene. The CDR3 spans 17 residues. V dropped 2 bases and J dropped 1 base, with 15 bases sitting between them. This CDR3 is CSVEPRGRWSYNSPLHF. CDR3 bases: TGCAGCGTTGAACCCCGGGGGAGATGGTCCTATAATTCACCCCTCCACTTT.

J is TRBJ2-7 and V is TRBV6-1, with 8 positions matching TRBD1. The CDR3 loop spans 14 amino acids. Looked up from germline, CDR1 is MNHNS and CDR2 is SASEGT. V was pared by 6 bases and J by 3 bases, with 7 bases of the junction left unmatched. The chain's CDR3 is CASRRGTGDYEQYF. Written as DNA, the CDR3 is TGTGCCAGCAGGCGCGGGACAGGTGACTACGAGCAGTACTTC.

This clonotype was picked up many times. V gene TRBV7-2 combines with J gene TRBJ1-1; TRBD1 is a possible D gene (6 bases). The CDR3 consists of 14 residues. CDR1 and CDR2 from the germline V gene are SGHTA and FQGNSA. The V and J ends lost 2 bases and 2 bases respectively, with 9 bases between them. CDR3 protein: CASSLLGGNTEAFF. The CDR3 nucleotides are TGTGCCAGCAGCTTATTAGGGGGTAACACTGAAGCTTTCTTT.

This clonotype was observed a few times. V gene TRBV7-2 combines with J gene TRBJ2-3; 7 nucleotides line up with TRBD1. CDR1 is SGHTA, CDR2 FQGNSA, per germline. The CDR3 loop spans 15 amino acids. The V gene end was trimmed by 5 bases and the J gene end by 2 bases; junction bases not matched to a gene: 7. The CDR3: CASSTGTEDTDTQYF. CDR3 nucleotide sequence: TGTGCCAGCAGCACTGGGACAGAGGACACAGATACGCAGTATTTT.

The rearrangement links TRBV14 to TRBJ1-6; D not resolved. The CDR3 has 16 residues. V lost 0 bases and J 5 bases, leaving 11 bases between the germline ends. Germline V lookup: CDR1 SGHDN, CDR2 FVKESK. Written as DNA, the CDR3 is TGTGCCAGCAGCCAAGATCTCCCCAGAAATAATTCACCCCTCCACTTT. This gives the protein CASSQDLPRNNSPLHF.

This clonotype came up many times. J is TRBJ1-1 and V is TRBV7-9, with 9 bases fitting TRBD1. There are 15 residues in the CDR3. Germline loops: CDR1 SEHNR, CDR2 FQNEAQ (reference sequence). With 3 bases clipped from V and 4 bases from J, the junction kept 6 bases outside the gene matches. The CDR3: CASSFGTGGLTEAFF. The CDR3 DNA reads TGTGCCAGCAGCTTTGGAACAGGGGGCCTCACTGAAGCTTTCTTT.

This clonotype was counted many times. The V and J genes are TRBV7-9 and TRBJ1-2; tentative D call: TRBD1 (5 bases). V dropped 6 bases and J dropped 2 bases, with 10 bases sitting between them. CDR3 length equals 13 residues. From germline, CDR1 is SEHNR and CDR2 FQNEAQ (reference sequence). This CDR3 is CASREQANYGYTF. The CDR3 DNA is TGTGCCAGCAGAGAACAGGCGAACTATGGCTACACCTTC.

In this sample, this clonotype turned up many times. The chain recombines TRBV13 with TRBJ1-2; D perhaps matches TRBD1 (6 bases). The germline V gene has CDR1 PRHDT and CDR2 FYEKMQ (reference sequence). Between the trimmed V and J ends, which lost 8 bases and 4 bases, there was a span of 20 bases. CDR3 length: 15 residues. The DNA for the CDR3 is TGTGCCAGCCGGTTCAACAGGGTAGGGAGCTATGGCTACACCTTC. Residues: CASRFNRVGSYGYTF.

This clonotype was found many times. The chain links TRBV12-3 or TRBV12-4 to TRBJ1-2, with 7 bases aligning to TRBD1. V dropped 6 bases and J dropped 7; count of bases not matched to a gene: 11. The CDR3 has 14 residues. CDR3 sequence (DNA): TGTGCCAGCAGGAGACAGGGACGAGAGAGTGGCTACACCTTC. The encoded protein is CASRRQGRESGYTF.

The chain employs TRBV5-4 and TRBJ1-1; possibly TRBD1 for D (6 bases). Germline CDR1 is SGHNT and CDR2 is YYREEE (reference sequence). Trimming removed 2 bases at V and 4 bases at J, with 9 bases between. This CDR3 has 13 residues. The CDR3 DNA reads TGTGCCAGCAGCTTCACAGGGTCCACTGAAGCTTTCTTT. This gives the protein CASSFTGSTEAFF.

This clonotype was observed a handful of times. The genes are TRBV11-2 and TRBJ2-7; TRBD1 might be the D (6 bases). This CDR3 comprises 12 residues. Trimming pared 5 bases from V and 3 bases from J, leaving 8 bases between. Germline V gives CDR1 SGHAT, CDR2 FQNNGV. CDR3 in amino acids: CASSIQGYEQYF. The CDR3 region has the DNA TGTGCCAGCAGCATACAGGGCTACGAGCAGTACTTC.

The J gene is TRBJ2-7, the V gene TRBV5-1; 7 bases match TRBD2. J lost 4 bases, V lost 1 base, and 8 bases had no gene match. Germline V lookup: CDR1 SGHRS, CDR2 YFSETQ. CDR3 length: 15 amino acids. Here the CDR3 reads CASSLKAGHTYEQYF. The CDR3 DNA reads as TGCGCCAGCAGCTTGAAAGCGGGGCACACTTACGAGCAGTACTTC.

CDR3 region: CASSLSGPQGVYQETQYF. The CDR3 DNA is TGTGCCAGCAGTTTATCAGGGCCACAGGGGGTGTACCAAGAGACCCAGTACTTC. The rearrangement uses TRBV27 and TRBJ2-5, with 8 positions matching TRBD1. Germline V CDR1 and CDR2: MNHEY, SMNVEV (reference sequence). V shed 0 bases and J 0 bases; nucleotides not matched to a gene: 9. CDR3 length: 18 amino acids.

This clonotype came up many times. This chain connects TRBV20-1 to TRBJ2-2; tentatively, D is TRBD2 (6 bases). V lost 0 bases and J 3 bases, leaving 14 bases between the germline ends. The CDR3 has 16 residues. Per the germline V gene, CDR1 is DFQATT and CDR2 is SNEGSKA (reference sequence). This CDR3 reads CSARDPRLGDTGELFF. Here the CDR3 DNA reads TGCAGTGCTAGAGATCCCCGACTAGGGGACACCGGGGAGCTGTTTTTT.

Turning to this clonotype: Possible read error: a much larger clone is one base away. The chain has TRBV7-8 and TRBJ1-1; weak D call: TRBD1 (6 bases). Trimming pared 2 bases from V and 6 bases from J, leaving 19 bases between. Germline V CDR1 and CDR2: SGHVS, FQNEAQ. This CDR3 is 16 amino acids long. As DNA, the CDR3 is TGTGCCAGCAGCTTACCTAGGATAGGGGGAAGTCCTGAAGCTTTCTTT. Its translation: CASSLPRIGGSPEAFF.

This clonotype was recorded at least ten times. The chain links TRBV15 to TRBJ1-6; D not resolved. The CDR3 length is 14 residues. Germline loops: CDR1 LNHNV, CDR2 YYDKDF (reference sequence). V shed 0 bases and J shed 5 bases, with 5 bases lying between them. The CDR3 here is CATSRDVDNSPLHF. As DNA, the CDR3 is TGTGCCACCAGCAGAGACGTGGATAATTCACCCCTCCACTTT. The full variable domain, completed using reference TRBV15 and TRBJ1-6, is DAMVIQNPRYQVTQFGKPVTLSCSQTLNHNVMYWYQQKSSQAPKLLFHYYDKDFNNEADTPDNFQSRRPNTSFCFLDIRSPGLGDTAMYLCATSRDVDNSPLHFGNGTRLTVT.

This chain's CDR3 is CSVSRLEETQYF. As DNA, the CDR3 is TGCAGCGTATCGAGACTAGAGGAGACCCAGTACTTC. V is TRBV29-1 and J is TRBJ2-5; D may be TRBD2 (6 bases). The V end was cut by 6 bases, the J end by 5 bases, with 13 bases between. The germline V gene encodes CDR1 SQVTM and CDR2 ANQGSEA. The CDR3 runs to 12 residues. Complete variable domain (other parts from reference TRBV29-1 and TRBJ2-5): SAVISQKPSRDICQRGTSLTIQCQVDSQVTMMFWYRQQPGQSLTLIATANQGSEATYESGFVIDKFPISRPNLTFSTLTVSNMSPEDSSIYLCSVSRLEETQYFGPGTRLLVL.

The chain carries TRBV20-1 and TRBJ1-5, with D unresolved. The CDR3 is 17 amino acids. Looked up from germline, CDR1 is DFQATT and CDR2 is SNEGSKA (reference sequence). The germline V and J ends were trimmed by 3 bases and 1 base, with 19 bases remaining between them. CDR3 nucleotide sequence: TGCAGTGCTAGTGCCGCCGGTAAGGACTTCAGCAATCAGCCCCAGCATTTT. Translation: CSASAAGKDFSNQPQHF.

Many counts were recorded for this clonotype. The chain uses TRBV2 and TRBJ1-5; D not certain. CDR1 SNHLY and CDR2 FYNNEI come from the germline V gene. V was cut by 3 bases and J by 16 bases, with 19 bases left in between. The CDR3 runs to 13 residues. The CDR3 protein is CASSDNAAKFPHF. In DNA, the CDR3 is TGTGCCAGCAGTGATAATGCGGCCAAATTCCCACATTTT.

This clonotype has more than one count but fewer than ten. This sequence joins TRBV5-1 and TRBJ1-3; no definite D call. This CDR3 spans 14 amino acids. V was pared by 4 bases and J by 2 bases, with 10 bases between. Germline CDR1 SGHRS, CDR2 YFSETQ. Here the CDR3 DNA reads TGCGCCAGCAGCCCGGGCCAACCTGGAAACACCATATATTTT. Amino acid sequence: CASSPGQPGNTIYF. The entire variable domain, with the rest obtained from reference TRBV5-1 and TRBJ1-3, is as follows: KAGVTQTPRYLIKTRGQQVTLSCSPISGHRSVSWYQQTPGQGLQFLFEYFSETQRNKGNFPGRFSGRQFSNSRSEMNVSTLELGDSALYLCASSPGQPGNTIYFGEGSWLTVV.

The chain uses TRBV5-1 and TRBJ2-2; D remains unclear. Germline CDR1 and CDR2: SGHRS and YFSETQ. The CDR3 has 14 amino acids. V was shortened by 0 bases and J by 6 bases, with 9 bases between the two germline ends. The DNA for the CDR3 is TGCGCCAGCAGCTTGGGCCCGGCGGCCGGGGAGCTGTTTTTT. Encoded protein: CASSLGPAAGELFF.